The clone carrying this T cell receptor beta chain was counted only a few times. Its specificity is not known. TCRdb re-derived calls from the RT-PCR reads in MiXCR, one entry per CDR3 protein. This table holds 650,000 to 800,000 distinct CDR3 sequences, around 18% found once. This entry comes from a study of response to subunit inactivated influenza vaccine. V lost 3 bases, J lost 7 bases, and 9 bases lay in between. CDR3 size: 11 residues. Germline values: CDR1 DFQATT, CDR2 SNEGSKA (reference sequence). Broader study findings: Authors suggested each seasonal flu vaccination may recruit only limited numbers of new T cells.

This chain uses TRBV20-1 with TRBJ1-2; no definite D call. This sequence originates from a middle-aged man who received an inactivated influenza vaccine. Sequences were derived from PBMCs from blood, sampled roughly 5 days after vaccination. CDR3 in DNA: TGCAGTGCTAGCGATAGGGCTGGCTACACCTTC. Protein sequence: CSASDRAGYTF.